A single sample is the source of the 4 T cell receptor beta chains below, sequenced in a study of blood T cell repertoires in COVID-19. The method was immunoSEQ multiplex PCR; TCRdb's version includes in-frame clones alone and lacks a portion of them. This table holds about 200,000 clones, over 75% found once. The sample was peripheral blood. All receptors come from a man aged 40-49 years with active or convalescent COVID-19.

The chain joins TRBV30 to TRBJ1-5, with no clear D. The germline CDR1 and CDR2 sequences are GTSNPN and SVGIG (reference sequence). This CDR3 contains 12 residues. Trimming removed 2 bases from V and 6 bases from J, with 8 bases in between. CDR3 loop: CAWSPPGQPQHF. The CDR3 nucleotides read TGTGCCTGGAGTCCCCCAGGTCAGCCCCAGCATTTT.

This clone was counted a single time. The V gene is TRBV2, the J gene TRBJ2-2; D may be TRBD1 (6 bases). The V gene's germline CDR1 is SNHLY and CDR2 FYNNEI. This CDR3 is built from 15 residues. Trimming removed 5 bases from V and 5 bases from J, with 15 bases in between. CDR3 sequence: CASSLPGHRTGELFF. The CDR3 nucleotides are TGTGCCAGCAGTCTACCGGGACATAGGACCGGGGAGCTGTTTTTT.

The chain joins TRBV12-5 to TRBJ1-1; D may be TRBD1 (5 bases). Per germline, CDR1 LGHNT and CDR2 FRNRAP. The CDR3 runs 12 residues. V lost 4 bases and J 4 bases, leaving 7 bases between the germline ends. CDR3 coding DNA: TGTGCTAGTGGTTCCCAGGGCACTGAAGCTTTCTTT. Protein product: CASGSQGTEAFF.

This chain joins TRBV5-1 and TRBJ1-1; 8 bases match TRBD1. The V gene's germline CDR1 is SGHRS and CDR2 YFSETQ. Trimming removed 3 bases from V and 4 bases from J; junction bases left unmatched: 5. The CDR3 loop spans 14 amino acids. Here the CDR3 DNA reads TGCGCCAGCAGCTCACATACAGGGGGCACTGAAGCTTTCTTT. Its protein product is CASSSHTGGTEAFF. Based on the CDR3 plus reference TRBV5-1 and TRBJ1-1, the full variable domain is KAGVTQTPRYLIKTRGQQVTLSCSPISGHRSVSWYQQTPGQGLQFLFEYFSETQRNKGNFPGRFSGRQFSNSRSEMNVSTLELGDSALYLCASSSHTGGTEAFFGQGTRLTVV.